This record covers a single T cell receptor beta chain. The target antigen is unknown. These data originate in a study of cytomegalovirus exposure and HLA in healthy donors. Broader study findings: Indistinguishable V segments such as TRBV6-2 and TRBV6-3 were excluded.

CDR3 size: 15 residues. Germline V lookup: CDR1 SGHDT, CDR2 YYEEEE. V shed 3 bases, J shed 7 bases, and the junction held 10 bases outside the gene matches. Primers included in the PCR were 60 Vbeta and 13 Jbeta primers. Method: immunoSEQ multiplex PCR; TCRdb's copy keeps in-frame clones and lacks some. Seen here are some 100,000 clones, around 79% observed once, and the top ten hold approximately 2.1%. What was sequenced was PBMCs. The V and J genes are TRBV5-6 and TRBJ1-2; 9 bases agree with TRBD1. This TCR derives from a woman in her thirties or forties in good health and CMV-seronegative. CDR3 in amino acids: CASSSVRTGVFGYTF. CDR3 in DNA: TGTGCCAGCAGCTCGGTTCGGACAGGGGTATTTGGCTACACCTTC.